The clone carrying this T cell receptor beta chain was counted between two and nine times. The data derive from a study of blood T cell repertoires in COVID-19. Study context: COVID-19 samples, acute and convalescent, were from the United States, Italy and Spain.

CDR1 LNHDA and CDR2 SQIVND come from the germline V gene (reference sequence). After removal of 10 bases from V and 4 bases from J, the junction contained 9 bases not matched to a gene. There are 15 residues in the CDR3. As handled by the study authors: Estimation of nucleated cell counts relied on the amplification of reference gene primers. Generated by immunoSEQ multiplex PCR, the TCRdb table keeps only in-frame clones and is missing some. The D gene and trimming were derived from the DNA, and the V and J assignments and clone size from that table. Here the sample spans more than 150,000 clones, less than 90% being singletons.

This TCR was sampled from a woman in her thirties or forties with acute or convalescent COVID-19. Material for sequencing was peripheral blood. V and J are TRBV19 and TRBJ2-3; 12 bases fit TRBD2. The CDR3 protein is CATRLAGDLADTQYF. The DNA of the CDR3 is TGTGCCACCAGACTAGCGGGAGACTTAGCAGATACGCAGTATTTT. The full variable domain, rest sourced from reference TRBV19 and TRBJ2-3, is DGGITQSPKYLFRKEGQNVTLSCEQNLNHDAMYWYRQDPGQGLRLIYYSQIVNDFQKGDIAEGYSVSREKKESFPLTVTSAQKNPTAFYLCATRLAGDLADTQYFGPGTRLTVL.